The 11 T cell receptor beta chains listed next were all sequenced from one sample in a study of blood T cell repertoires in COVID-19. The repertoire was sequenced with immunoSEQ multiplex PCR; TCRdb's copy has only in-frame clones and lacks some. This sample has about 280,000 clones, with 87% found just once. Sequencing used peripheral blood. The receptors derive from a woman aged 45 to 65 who had recovered from COVID-19.

The gene calls are TRBV19 and TRBJ1-1; 7 bases are shared with TRBD1. Per germline, CDR1 LNHDA and CDR2 SQIVND (reference sequence). Unmatched junction bases numbered 7, after V lost 8 bases and J lost 1 base. The CDR3 extends over 14 amino acids. CDR3 DNA: TGTGCCAGTTACCAACAGGGGAAGAACACTGAAGCTTTCTTT. Translating gives CASYQQGKNTEAFF.

This clone was counted a few times. The gene calls are TRBV12-3 or TRBV12-4 and TRBJ2-5, with 7 nucleotides matching TRBD1. With 5 bases clipped from V and 2 bases from J, the junction kept 2 bases outside the gene matches. The CDR3 is made up of 13 amino acids. CDR3 in DNA: TGTGCCAGCAGTCGGACAGGACAAGAGACCCAGTACTTC. It translates to CASSRTGQETQYF.

This chain links TRBV7-9 with TRBJ1-2; D remains unclear. Germline V gene sequence: CDR1 SEHNR, CDR2 FQNEAQ (reference sequence). V was shortened by 5 bases and J by 4 bases, with 14 bases between the two germline ends. The CDR3 loop spans 14 amino acids. The DNA for the CDR3 is TGTGCCAGCAGCCCTATTACCAAGATCTATGGCTACACCTTC. It encodes CASSPITKIYGYTF. The full variable domain, with the rest looked up from reference TRBV7-9 and TRBJ1-2, is DTGVSQNPRHKITKRGQNVTFRCDPISEHNRLYWYRQTLGQGPEFLTYFQNEAQLEKSRLLSDRFSAERPKGSFSTLEIQRTEQGDSAMYLCASSPITKIYGYTFGSGTRLTVV.

CDR3 in amino acids: CARSLSSRSSYNSPLHF. CDR3 DNA sequence: TGTGCCAGAAGCTTATCAAGTCGTAGCTCCTATAATTCACCCCTCCACTTT. The J gene is TRBJ1-6, the V gene TRBV7-5. TRBV7-5 is assigned pseudogene status. The CDR3 is 17 amino acids.

The chain employs TRBV18 and TRBJ2-1; 12 bases fit TRBD1. Germline trimming cut 4 bases from V and 7 bases from J; bases unmatched to any gene: 2. The germline gives CDR1 KGHSH, CDR2 LQKENI. The CDR3 has 14 residues. CDR3 protein: CASSRGQGANEQFF. CDR3 coding DNA: TGTGCCAGCTCACGGGGACAGGGGGCGAATGAGCAGTTCTTC.

The rearrangement joins TRBV28 to TRBJ2-1; possibly TRBD1 for D (5 bases). V lost 3 bases to trimming and J lost 15 bases, with 15 bases between them. Looked up from germline, CDR1 is MDHEN and CDR2 is SYDVKM. The CDR3 consists of 12 residues. The CDR3 region has the DNA TGTGCCAGCAGTTTCGGCAGGGATCATCCGTTCTTC. Protein: CASSFGRDHPFF.

The chain links TRBV7-8 to TRBJ2-2; 12 nucleotides line up with TRBD1. The CDR3 sequence is 16 residues long. Germline CDR1 is SGHVS and CDR2 is FQNEAQ. The trim removed 4 bases at V and 5 bases at J, leaving 5 bases unmatched. The CDR3 is CASSSRDRGLTGELFF. As DNA, the CDR3 is TGTGCCAGCAGCTCCCGGGACAGGGGGCTGACCGGGGAGCTGTTTTTT.

The genes are TRBV29-1 and TRBJ1-1, with D maybe TRBD1 (5 bases). Per the germline V gene, CDR1 is SQVTM and CDR2 is ANQGSEA. The CDR3 is 11 amino acids. Trimming stripped 7 bases from V and 5 bases from J, with 11 bases between. The CDR3 nucleotides read TGCAGCGCCGCCCCAGGGACTGAAGCTTTCTTT. Its protein is CSAAPGTEAFF.

The V call is TRBV30, the J call TRBJ2-7, with TRBD1 matching over 11 bases. The CDR3 runs 15 residues. Germline CDR1 GTSNPN, CDR2 SVGIG (reference sequence). V shed 1 base, J shed 2 bases, and the junction held 4 bases outside the gene matches. The CDR3 loop reads CAWSAGTGGPYEQYF. CDR3 coding DNA: TGTGCCTGGAGTGCCGGGACAGGGGGTCCCTACGAGCAGTACTTC.

The chain couples TRBV28 to TRBJ2-2; tentatively, D is TRBD2 (5 bases). CDR1 MDHEN and CDR2 SYDVKM come from the germline V gene. The CDR3 has 14 amino acids. The germline V and J ends were trimmed by 5 bases and 6 bases, with 13 bases remaining between them. The CDR3 region is CASSRRDKAGELFF. CDR3 coding DNA: TGTGCCAGCAGTCGACGGGATAAGGCCGGGGAGCTGTTTTTT.

V is TRBV5-8 and J is TRBJ1-2, with D unclear. CDR1 and CDR2 (germline): SGHTS, YDEGEE. V dropped 4 bases and J dropped 0 bases, with 10 bases sitting between them. CDR3 length: 14 residues. The CDR3 DNA reads as TGTGCCAGCAGCCCCCGAGGGCCTAACTATGGCTACACCTTC. Its protein is CASSPRGPNYGYTF.